This T cell receptor beta chain emerged from a study of cytomegalovirus exposure and HLA in healthy donors. The study's findings and limits: The authors enumerated over 150 TCR beta chains as linked to cytomegalovirus.

60 Vbeta and 13 Jbeta primers were used in PCR. Sequenced by immunoSEQ multiplex PCR; TCRdb stores in-frame clones only, minus some. The sample has around 200,000 clones; over 60% are singletons. This clone was seen just once. The antigen is undetermined. Source material: PBMCs. This sequence originates from a man aged 35 to 55 in good health and CMV-seronegative.

CDR3 sequence reads: CASVLSGADNEQFF. The CDR3 DNA is TGTGCCAGCGTCTTAAGCGGAGCCGACAATGAGCAGTTCTTC. This rearrangement joins TRBV28 to TRBJ2-1; possibly TRBD2 for D (5 bases). The germline V gene has CDR1 MDHEN and CDR2 SYDVKM. Deletions cut 8 bases from V and 5 bases from J, with 16 bases between. The CDR3 runs to 14 residues.